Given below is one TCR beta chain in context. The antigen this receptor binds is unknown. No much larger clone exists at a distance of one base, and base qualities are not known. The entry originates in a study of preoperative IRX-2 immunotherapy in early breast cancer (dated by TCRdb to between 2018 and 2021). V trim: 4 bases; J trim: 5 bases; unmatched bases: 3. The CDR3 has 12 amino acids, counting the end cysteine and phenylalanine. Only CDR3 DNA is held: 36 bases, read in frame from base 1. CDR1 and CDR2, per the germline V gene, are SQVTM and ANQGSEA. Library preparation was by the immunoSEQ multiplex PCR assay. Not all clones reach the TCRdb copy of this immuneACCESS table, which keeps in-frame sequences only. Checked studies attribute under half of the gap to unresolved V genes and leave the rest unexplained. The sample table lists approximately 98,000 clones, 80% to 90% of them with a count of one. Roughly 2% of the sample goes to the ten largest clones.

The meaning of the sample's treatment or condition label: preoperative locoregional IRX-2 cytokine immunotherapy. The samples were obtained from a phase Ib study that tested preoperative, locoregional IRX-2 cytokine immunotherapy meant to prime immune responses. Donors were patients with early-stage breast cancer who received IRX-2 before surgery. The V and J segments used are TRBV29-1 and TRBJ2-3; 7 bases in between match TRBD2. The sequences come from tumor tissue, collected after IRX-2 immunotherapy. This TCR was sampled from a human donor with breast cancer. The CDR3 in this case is CSVAAGLDTQYF. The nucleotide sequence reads TGCAGCGTTGCAGCGGGATTAGATACGCAGTATTTT.